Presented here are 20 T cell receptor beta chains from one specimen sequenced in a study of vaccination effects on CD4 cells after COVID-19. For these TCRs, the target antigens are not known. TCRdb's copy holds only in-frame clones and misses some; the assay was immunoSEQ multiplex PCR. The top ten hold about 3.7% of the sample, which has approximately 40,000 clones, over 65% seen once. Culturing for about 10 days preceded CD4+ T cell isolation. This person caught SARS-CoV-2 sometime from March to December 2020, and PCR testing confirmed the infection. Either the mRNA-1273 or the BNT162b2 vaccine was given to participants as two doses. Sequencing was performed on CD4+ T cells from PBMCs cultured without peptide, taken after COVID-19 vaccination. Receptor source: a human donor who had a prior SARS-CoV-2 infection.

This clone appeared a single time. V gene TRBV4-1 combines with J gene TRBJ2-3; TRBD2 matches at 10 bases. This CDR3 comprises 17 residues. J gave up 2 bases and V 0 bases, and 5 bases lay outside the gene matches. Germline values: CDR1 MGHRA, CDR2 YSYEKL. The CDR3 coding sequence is TGCGCCAGCAGCCAAGACCACAGCGGGAGGGACACAGATACGCAGTATTTT. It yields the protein CASSQDHSGRDTDTQYF.

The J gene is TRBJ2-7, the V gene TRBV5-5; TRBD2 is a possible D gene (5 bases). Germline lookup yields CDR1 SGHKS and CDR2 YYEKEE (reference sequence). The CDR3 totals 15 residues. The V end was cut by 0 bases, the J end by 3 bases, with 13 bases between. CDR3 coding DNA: TGTGCCAGCAGCTTGGAGGGAGTGGTGGTCTACGAGCAGTACTTC. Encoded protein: CASSLEGVVVYEQYF.

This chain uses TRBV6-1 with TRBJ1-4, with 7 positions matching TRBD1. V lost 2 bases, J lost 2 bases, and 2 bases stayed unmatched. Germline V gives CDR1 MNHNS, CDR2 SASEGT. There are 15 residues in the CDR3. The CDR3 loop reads CASSELTGTNEKLFF. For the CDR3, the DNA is TGTGCCAGCAGTGAACTGACAGGGACTAATGAAAAACTGTTTTTT.

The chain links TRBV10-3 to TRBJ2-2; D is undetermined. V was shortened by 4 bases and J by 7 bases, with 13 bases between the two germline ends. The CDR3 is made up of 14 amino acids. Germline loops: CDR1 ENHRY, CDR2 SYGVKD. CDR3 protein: CAISGGGIGGELFF. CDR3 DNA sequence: TGTGCCATCAGTGGCGGTGGGATTGGCGGGGAGCTGTTTTTT.

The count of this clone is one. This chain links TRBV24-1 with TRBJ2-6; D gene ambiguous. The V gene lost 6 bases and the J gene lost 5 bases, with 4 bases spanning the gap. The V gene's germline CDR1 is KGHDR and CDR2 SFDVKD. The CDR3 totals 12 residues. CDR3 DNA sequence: TGTGCCACCAGTAGCCGGGCCAACGTCCTGACTTTC. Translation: CATSSRANVLTF.

Here the CDR3 reads CASSLESSGRFLEQFF. Here the CDR3 DNA reads TGTGCCAGCAGCTTAGAATCTAGCGGGAGGTTTCTTGAGCAGTTCTTC. The chain carries TRBV11-3 and TRBJ2-1; 11 bases line up with TRBD2. Germline CDR1 SGHNT, CDR2 YENEEA. Trimming took 0 bases from V and 9 from J; bases not matched to a gene: 7. The CDR3 has 16 residues.

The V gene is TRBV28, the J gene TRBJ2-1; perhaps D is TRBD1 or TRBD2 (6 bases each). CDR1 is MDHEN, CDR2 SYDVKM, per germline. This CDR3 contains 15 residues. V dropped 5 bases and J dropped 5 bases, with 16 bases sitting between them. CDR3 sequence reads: CASSKGGWFDNEQFF. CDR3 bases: TGTGCCAGCAGTAAAGGGGGGTGGTTTGACAATGAGCAGTTCTTC.

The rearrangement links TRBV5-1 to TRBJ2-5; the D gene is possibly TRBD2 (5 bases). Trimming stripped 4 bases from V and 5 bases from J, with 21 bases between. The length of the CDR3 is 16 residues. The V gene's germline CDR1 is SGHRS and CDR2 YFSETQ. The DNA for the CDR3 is TGCGCCAGCAGCCCGGGGTCCGACGGATCGTTGGAGACCCAGTACTTC. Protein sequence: CASSPGSDGSLETQYF.

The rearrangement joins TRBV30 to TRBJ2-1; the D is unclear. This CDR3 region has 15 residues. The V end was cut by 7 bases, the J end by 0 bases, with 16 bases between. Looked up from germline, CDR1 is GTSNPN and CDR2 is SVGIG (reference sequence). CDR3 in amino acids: CAFLQARSSYNEQFF. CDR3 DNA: TGTGCCTTCCTTCAGGCGAGGAGCTCCTACAATGAGCAGTTCTTC.

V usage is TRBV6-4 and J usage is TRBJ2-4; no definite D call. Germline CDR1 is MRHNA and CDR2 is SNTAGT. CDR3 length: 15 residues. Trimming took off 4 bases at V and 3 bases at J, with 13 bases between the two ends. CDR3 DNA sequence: TGTGCCAGCAGTGGTGGGTGGTGTGGCAAAAACATTCAGTACTTC. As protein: CASSGGWCGKNIQYF.

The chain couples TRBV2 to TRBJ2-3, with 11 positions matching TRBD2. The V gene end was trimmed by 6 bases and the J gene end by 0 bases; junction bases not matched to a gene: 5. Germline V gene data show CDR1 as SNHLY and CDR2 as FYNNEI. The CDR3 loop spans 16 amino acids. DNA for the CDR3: TGTGCCAGCAGGGAGGGACTAGCGGAGAGCACAGATACGCAGTATTTT. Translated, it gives CASREGLAESTDTQYF.

The CDR3 DNA follows: TGTGCCAGCAGCCGACTAGCGGGGCGAAGCGAGCAGTACTTC. Residues: CASSRLAGRSEQYF. V and J are TRBV3-1 (or the pseudogene TRBV3-2) and TRBJ2-7, with 11 bases matching TRBD2. This CDR3 contains 14 residues. Per the germline V gene, CDR1 is LGHDT and CDR2 is YNNKEL (reference sequence). The J segment lost 6 bases and the V segment lost 4 bases, leaving 5 bases of the junction unmatched.

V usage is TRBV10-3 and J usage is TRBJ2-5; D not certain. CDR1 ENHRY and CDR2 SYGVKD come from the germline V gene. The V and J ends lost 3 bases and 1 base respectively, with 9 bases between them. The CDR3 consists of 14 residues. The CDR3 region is CAISELRTQETQYF. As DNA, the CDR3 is TGTGCCATCAGTGAACTGCGGACCCAAGAGACCCAGTACTTC.

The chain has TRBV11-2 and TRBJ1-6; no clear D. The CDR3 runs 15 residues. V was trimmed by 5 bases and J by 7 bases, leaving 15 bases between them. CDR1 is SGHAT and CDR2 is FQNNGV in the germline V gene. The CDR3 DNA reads TGTGCCAGCAGCCCTCGGACCAGAGGGAATTCACCCCTCCACTTT. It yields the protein CASSPRTRGNSPLHF.

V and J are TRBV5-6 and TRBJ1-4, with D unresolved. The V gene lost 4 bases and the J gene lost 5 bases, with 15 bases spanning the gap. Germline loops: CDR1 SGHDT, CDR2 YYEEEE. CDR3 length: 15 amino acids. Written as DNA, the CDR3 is TGTGCCAGCAGCCCTTCCGGGAGCATAAATGAAAAACTGTTTTTT. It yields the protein CASSPSGSINEKLFF. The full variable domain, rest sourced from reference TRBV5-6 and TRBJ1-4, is DAGVTQSPTHLIKTRGQQVTLRCSPKSGHDTVSWYQQALGQGPQFIFQYYEEEERQRGNFPDRFSGHQFPNYSSELNVNALLLGDSALYLCASSPSGSINEKLFFGSGTQLSVL.

CDR3 in DNA: TGTGCCGGCCAGGGTAGCGGAGTACTCAATGAGCAGTTCTTC. It translates to CAGQGSGVLNEQFF. This chain joins TRBV2 and TRBJ2-1, with D possibly TRBD2 on 6 matching bases. V lost 11 bases and J 6 bases, leaving 20 bases between the germline ends. The CDR3 is 14 residues long. CDR1 is SNHLY, CDR2 FYNNEI, per germline.

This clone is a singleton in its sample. This chain's CDR3 is CASAPRLAGGLQYF. The CDR3 bases are TGTGCTAGTGCCCCTCGACTAGCGGGGGGGCTGCAGTACTTC. V is TRBV12-5 and J is TRBJ2-7; 14 bases are a match to TRBD2. Per the germline V gene, CDR1 is LGHNT and CDR2 is FRNRAP. CDR3 length equals 14 residues. J lost 9 bases, V lost 7 bases, and 8 bases had no gene match.

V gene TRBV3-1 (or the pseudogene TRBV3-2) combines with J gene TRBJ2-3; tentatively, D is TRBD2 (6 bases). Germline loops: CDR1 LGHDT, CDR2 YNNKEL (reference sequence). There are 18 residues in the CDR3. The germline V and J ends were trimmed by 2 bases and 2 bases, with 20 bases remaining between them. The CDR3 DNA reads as TGTGCCAGCAGCCAACGGCGGCGGGGCGGGTCCCTCACAGATACGCAGTATTTT. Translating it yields CASSQRRRGGSLTDTQYF.

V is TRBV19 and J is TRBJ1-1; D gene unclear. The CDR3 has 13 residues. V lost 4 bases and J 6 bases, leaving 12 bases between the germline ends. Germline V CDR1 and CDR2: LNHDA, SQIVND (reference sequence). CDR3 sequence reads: CASSTRFLAEAFF. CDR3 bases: TGTGCCAGTAGTACCAGGTTTTTAGCTGAAGCTTTCTTT. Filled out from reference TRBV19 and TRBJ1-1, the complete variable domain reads DGGITQSPKYLFRKEGQNVTLSCEQNLNHDAMYWYRQDPGQGLRLIYYSQIVNDFQKGDIAEGYSVSREKKESFPLTVTSAQKNPTAFYLCASSTRFLAEAFFGQGTRLTVV.

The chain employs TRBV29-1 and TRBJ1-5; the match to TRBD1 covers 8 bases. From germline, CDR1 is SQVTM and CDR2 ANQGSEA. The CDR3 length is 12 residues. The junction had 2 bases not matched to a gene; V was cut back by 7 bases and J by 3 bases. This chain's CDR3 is CSAGQVNQPQHF. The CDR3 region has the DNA TGCAGCGCGGGACAGGTCAATCAGCCCCAGCATTTT. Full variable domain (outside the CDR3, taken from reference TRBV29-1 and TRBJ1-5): SAVISQKPSRDICQRGTSLTIQCQVDSQVTMMFWYRQQPGQSLTLIATANQGSEATYESGFVIDKFPISRPNLTFSTLTVSNMSPEDSSIYLCSAGQVNQPQHFGDGTRLSIL.